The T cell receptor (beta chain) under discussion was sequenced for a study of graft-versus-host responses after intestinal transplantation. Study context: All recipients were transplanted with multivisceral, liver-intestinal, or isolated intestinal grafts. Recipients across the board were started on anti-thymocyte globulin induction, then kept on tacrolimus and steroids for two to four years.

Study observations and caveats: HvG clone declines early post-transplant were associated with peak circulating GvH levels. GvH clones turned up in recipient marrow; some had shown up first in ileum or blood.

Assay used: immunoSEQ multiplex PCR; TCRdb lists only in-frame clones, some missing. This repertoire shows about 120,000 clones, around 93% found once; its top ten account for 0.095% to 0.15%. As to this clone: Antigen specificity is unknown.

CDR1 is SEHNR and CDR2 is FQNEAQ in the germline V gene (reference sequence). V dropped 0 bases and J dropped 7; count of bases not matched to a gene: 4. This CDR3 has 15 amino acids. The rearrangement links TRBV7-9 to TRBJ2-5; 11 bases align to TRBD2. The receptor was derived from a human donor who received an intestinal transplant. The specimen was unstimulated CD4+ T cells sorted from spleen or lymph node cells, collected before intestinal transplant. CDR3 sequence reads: CASSLALAGGGTQYF. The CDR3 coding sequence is TGTGCCAGCAGCTTAGCGCTAGCGGGAGGAGGGACCCAGTACTTC.